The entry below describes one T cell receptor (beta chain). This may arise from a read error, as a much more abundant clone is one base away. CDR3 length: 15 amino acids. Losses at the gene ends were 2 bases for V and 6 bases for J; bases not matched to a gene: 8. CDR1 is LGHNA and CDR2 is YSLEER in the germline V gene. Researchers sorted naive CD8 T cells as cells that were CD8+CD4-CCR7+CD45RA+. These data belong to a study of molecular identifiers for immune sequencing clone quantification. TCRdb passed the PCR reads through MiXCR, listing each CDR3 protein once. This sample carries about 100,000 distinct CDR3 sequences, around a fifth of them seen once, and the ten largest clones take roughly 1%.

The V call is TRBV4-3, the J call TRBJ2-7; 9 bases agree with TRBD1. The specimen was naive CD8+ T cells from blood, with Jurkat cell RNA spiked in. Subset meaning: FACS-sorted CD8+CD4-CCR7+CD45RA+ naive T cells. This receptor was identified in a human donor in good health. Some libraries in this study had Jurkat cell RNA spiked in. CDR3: CASSQSRDRVSEQYF. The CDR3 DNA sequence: TGCGCCAGCAGCCAATCCCGGGACAGGGTTTCCGAGCAGTACTTC.